Listed here are 25 T cell receptor beta chains from one sample, sequenced in a study of OX40 agonist ivuxolimab in advanced cancers. TCRdb's table, derived via immunoSEQ multiplex PCR, lists solely in-frame clones and lacks some. The data hold 52,000 or so clones, with about 88% observed a single time. This sample comprised CD4+ or CD8+ T cells sorted from blood, obtained in a trial of the OX40 agonist ivuxolimab. These TCRs come from an adult with an advanced solid tumor such as melanoma, head and neck, liver or kidney cancer.

The rearrangement joins TRBV11-1 to TRBJ1-4; D call uncertain. CDR1 is SGHAT and CDR2 is FQDESV in the germline V gene (reference sequence). Trimming removed 3 bases from V and 1 base from J, with 3 bases in between. The CDR3 covers 13 residues. CDR3 in amino acids: CASSFRTNEKLFF. CDR3 coding DNA: TGTGCCAGCAGCTTCCGAACTAATGAAAAACTGTTTTTT.

The J gene is TRBJ1-1, the V gene TRBV11-2, with TRBD1 matching over 8 bases. Germline CDR1 and CDR2: SGHAT and FQNNGV. The CDR3 consists of 14 residues. V lost 3 bases, J lost 0 bases, and 0 bases stayed unmatched. The CDR3: CASSLTGVNTEAFF. CDR3 DNA: TGTGCCAGCAGCTTGACAGGGGTGAACACTGAAGCTTTCTTT.

This chain joins TRBV18 and TRBJ2-2, with 8 bases aligning to TRBD1. The CDR3 is 15 residues long. V gave up 5 bases and J gave up 3 bases; unmatched junction bases: 5. CDR1 and CDR2 from the germline V gene are KGHSH and LQKENI. CDR3 DNA sequence: TGTGCCAGCTCATCCGGACAGGGTGACACCGGGGAGCTGTTTTTT. It translates to CASSSGQGDTGELFF.

CDR3 nucleotide sequence: TGTGCCAGCAGTTCCCTCAGGGGTCTTGGCTACACCTTC. Its translation: CASSSLRGLGYTF. The rearrangement uses TRBV28 and TRBJ1-2; maybe TRBD1 (6 bases). CDR1 and CDR2 (germline): MDHEN, SYDVKM. The length of the CDR3 is 13 residues. Trimming removed 4 bases from V and 7 bases from J, with 13 bases in between.

This clone came up once. This chain connects TRBV10-1 to TRBJ2-3, with unresolved D. The CDR3 runs to 14 residues. Germline CDR1 and CDR2: WNHNN and SYGVQD (reference sequence). The ends were cut back, 4 bases at V and 4 bases at J, with 12 bases in the middle. CDR3 sequence reads: CASSVLLSSDTQYF. Written as DNA, the CDR3 is TGCGCCAGCAGTGTGCTCCTGAGTTCAGATACGCAGTATTTT.

The chain links TRBV4-2 to TRBJ1-2, with D unresolved. The V gene lost 0 bases and the J gene lost 4 bases, with 12 bases spanning the gap. CDR1 and CDR2 (germline): LGHNA, YNFKEQ. This CDR3 has 15 amino acids. CDR3 region: CASSQERQPVYGYTF. The DNA for the CDR3 is TGTGCCAGCAGCCAAGAAAGGCAGCCTGTCTATGGCTACACCTTC.

The CDR3 loop is CSATPGGAAYEQYF. The CDR3 nucleotides read TGCAGCGCGACCCCCGGGGGGGCTGCCTACGAGCAGTACTTC. The V gene is TRBV29-1, the J gene TRBJ2-7; 8 bases agree with TRBD2. The CDR3 length is 14 residues. Germline CDR1 SQVTM, CDR2 ANQGSEA. The ends lost 7 bases at V and 2 bases at J; junction bases unmatched: 10.

The chain has TRBV5-4 and TRBJ2-1, with TRBD1 matching 9 bases. This CDR3 is 16 amino acids long. V lost 4 bases, J lost 4 bases, and 9 bases stayed unmatched. CDR1 is SGHNT and CDR2 is YYREEE in the germline V gene (reference sequence). CDR3 DNA: TGTGCCAGCAGCCCGACACAGGGGGCAGTTTACAATGAGCAGTTCTTC. Encoded protein: CASSPTQGAVYNEQFF. Looking up the rest from reference TRBV5-4 and TRBJ2-1 gives the full variable domain: ETGVTQSPTHLIKTRGQQVTLRCSSQSGHNTVSWYQQALGQGPQFIFQYYREEENGRGNFPPRFSGLQFPNYSSELNVNALELDDSALYLCASSPTQGAVYNEQFFGPGTRLTVL.

This clone appeared once. The V and J genes are TRBV13 and TRBJ2-7; TRBD2 agrees at 8 bases. With 4 bases clipped from V and 2 bases from J, the junction kept 4 bases outside the gene matches. Germline CDR1 reads PRHDT; CDR2 reads FYEKMQ (reference sequence). The CDR3 covers 14 residues. This chain's CDR3 is CASSSGLGAYEQYF. The CDR3 DNA reads TGTGCCAGCAGCTCGGGACTAGGAGCCTACGAGCAGTACTTC.

This chain joins TRBV30 and TRBJ1-1; the D is unclear. The V gene lost 3 bases and the J gene lost 0 bases, with 11 bases spanning the gap. This CDR3 is built from 14 residues. Germline V CDR1 and CDR2: GTSNPN, SVGIG (reference sequence). Written as DNA, the CDR3 is TGTGCCTGGAGGAGGTTCGACATGAACACTGAAGCTTTCTTT. Amino acid sequence: CAWRRFDMNTEAFF.

The V call is TRBV30, the J call TRBJ2-5, with 7 bases fitting TRBD1. The J call is doubtful: the DNA matches TRBJ2-7 better. The length of the CDR3 is 14 residues. CDR1 is GTSNPN, CDR2 SVGIG, per germline (reference sequence). CDR3 DNA: TGTGCCTGGAGTGGCGGCTCAGGGGGCTACGAGCAGTACTTC. Encoded protein: CAWSGGSGGYEQYF.

The chain links TRBV6-5 to TRBJ1-5; weak D call: TRBD1 (6 bases). Germline V gene lookup returns CDR1 MNHEY and CDR2 SVGAGI. Trimming left V 5 bases short and J 5 bases short, with 16 bases between. The CDR3 spans 15 residues. In DNA form, the CDR3 reads TGTGCCAGCAGTGCCCCGGGGGCTGTCGATCAGCCCCAGCATTTT. Its translation is CASSAPGAVDQPQHF.

The genes are TRBV7-9 and TRBJ2-7; no definite D call. The CDR3 covers 13 residues. V lost 4 bases and J 0 bases, leaving 7 bases between the germline ends. The germline CDR1 and CDR2 sequences are SEHNR and FQNEAQ (reference sequence). The CDR3 loop reads CASSSDRSYEQYF. Here the CDR3 DNA reads TGTGCCAGCAGCTCGGACCGCTCCTACGAGCAGTACTTC.

The chain has TRBV10-3 and TRBJ1-5; 8 nucleotides align to TRBD1. This CDR3 is 17 amino acids long. Germline CDR1 and CDR2: ENHRY and SYGVKD. J gave up 2 bases and V 4 bases, and 10 bases lay outside the gene matches. The chain's CDR3 is CAISGGDRGRGNQPQHF. CDR3 DNA: TGTGCCATCAGTGGGGGAGACAGGGGAAGGGGCAATCAGCCCCAGCATTTT.

This chain joins TRBV5-5 and TRBJ1-2; D gene unclear. V was shortened by 4 bases and J by 0 bases, with 10 bases between the two germline ends. CDR3 length: 14 residues. Germline V gene data show CDR1 as SGHKS and CDR2 as YYEKEE (reference sequence). The CDR3 DNA follows: TGTGCCAGCAGCGCGGACGGAGCTAACTATGGCTACACCTTC. This codes for CASSADGANYGYTF. Full variable domain (outside the CDR3, taken from reference TRBV5-5 and TRBJ1-2): DAGVTQSPTHLIKTRGQQVTLRCSPISGHKSVSWYQQVLGQGPQFIFQYYEKEERGRGNFPDRFSARQFPNYSSELNVNALLLGDSALYLCASSADGANYGYTFGSGTRLTVV.

The chain carries TRBV27 and TRBJ1-1; D not certain. The V gene lost 4 bases and the J gene lost 2 bases, with 8 bases spanning the gap. The CDR3 is 13 residues long. Germline lookup yields CDR1 MNHEY and CDR2 SMNVEV (reference sequence). CDR3 in amino acids: CASSYRRNTEAFF. For the CDR3, the DNA is TGTGCCAGCAGTTATCGAAGAAACACTGAAGCTTTCTTT.

The chain combines TRBV5-4 with TRBJ1-4; 9 bases agree with TRBD1. Germline V gene data show CDR1 as SGHNT and CDR2 as YYREEE (reference sequence). V lost 6 bases to trimming and J lost 5 bases; unmatched junction nucleotides: 2. This CDR3 is 13 amino acids long. The CDR3 spells CASTGQGNEKLFF. DNA of the CDR3: TGTGCCAGCACCGGACAGGGGAATGAAAAACTGTTTTTT.

The gene calls are TRBV5-1 and TRBJ2-5, with no clear D. This CDR3 comprises 13 residues. Trimming removed 4 bases from V and 5 bases from J, with 12 bases in between. Germline values: CDR1 SGHRS, CDR2 YFSETQ. The CDR3, as DNA: TGCGCCAGCAGCGCCGTGGGTGGGGAGACCCAGTACTTC. Amino acids: CASSAVGGETQYF.

This clone has just a few counts. The CDR3 sequence: CASSLAMNTEAFF. The CDR3, as DNA: TGTGCCAGCAGCCTCGCAATGAACACTGAAGCTTTCTTT. The genes are TRBV21-1 and TRBJ1-1. TRBV21-1 is annotated as a pseudogene. This CDR3 region has 13 residues.

By frequency in the sample, this clone is large. This chain joins TRBV9 and TRBJ2-2; D remains ambiguous. V lost 0 bases, J lost 4 bases, and 10 bases lay in between. The CDR3 contains 15 residues. Per the germline V gene, CDR1 is SGDLS and CDR2 is YYNGEE. CDR3 region: CASSVDAGGTGELFF. The CDR3 nucleotides are TGTGCCAGCAGCGTAGATGCCGGTGGCACCGGGGAGCTGTTTTTT.

V and J are TRBV5-4 and TRBJ1-3; no firm D call. This CDR3 spans 14 amino acids. V lost 4 bases to trimming and J lost 1 base, with 9 bases between them. CDR1 and CDR2 (germline): SGHNT, YYREEE (reference sequence). The CDR3, as DNA: TGTGCCAGCAGCCTGGGCCAGTCTGGAAACACCATATATTTT. This encodes CASSLGQSGNTIYF.

The V gene is TRBV7-9, the J gene TRBJ1-1; D ambiguous. CDR1 and CDR2 (germline): SEHNR, FQNEAQ (reference sequence). The CDR3 is made up of 13 amino acids. Trimming removed 1 base at V and 8 bases at J, with 11 bases between. CDR3 in amino acids: CASSLVQPTEAFF. The DNA for the CDR3 is TGTGCCAGCAGCTTAGTACAGCCTACCGAAGCTTTCTTT.

The chain combines TRBV18 with TRBJ2-3; D is unresolved. Germline-derived CDR1 and CDR2 are KGHSH and LQKENI. V gave up 0 bases and J gave up 7 bases, with 8 bases separating them. This CDR3 contains 13 residues. CDR3 DNA sequence: TGTGCCAGCTCACCACCGGTCATCAATACGCAGTATTTT. Protein product: CASSPPVINTQYF.

This clone came up a few times. V usage is TRBV10-3 and J usage is TRBJ2-7; 9 nucleotides match TRBD1. J lost 2 bases, V lost 4 bases, and 3 bases had no gene match. This CDR3 region has 14 residues. Germline V CDR1 and CDR2: ENHRY, SYGVKD. In nucleotides, the CDR3 is TGTGCCATCAGTGTCGGGACAGGGACCTACGAGCAGTACTTC. Protein: CAISVGTGTYEQYF.

J is TRBJ1-1 and V is TRBV6-1; D remains ambiguous. In germline, CDR1 is MNHNS, CDR2 SASEGT. CDR3 length: 11 residues. V gave up 9 bases and J gave up 0 bases, with 5 bases separating them. CDR3 sequence (DNA): TGTGCCAGTGGACTGAACACTGAAGCTTTCTTT. Encoded protein: CASGLNTEAFF.